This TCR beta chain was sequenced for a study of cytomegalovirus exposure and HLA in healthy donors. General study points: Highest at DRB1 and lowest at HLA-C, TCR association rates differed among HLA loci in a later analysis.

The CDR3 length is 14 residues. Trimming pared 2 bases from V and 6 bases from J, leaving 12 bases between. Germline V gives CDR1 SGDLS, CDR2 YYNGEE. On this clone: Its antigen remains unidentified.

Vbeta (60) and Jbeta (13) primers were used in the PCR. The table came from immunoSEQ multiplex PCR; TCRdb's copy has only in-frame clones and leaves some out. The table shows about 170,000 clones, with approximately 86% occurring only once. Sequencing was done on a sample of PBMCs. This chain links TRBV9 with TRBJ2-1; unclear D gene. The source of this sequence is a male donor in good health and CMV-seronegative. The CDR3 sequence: CASSVTNQPNEQFF. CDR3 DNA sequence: TGTGCCAGCAGCGTTACTAACCAACCCAATGAGCAGTTCTTC. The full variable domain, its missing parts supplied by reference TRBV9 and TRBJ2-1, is DSGVTQTPKHLITATGQRVTLRCSPRSGDLSVYWYQQSLDQGLQFLIQYYNGEERAKGNILERFSAQQFPDLHSELNLSSLELGDSALYFCASSVTNQPNEQFFGPGTRLTVL.